These 6 T cell receptor beta chains share one sample of origin, sequenced in a study of cytomegalovirus exposure and HLA in healthy donors. The PCR ran on 60 Vbeta and 13 Jbeta primers. Assay: immunoSEQ multiplex PCR; the TCRdb copy retains only in-frame clones and omits some. Of some 180,000 clones in the sample, about four fifths were seen once. The material sequenced was PBMCs. These receptors originate from a woman under 40 in good health and CMV-seronegative.

This clone is a singleton in its sample. The gene calls are TRBV6-5 and TRBJ1-2, with unresolved D. Per germline, CDR1 MNHEY and CDR2 SVGAGI. This CDR3 contains 16 residues. The ends were cut back, 0 bases at V and 7 bases at J, with 18 bases in the middle. Written as DNA, the CDR3 is TGTGCCAGCAGTTACTCGGTCGACGGCCCCTCGGGTGGCTACACCTTC. Its translation is CASSYSVDGPSGGYTF.

V usage is TRBV11-2 and J usage is TRBJ1-1, with TRBD1 identical over 7 bases. Germline loops: CDR1 SGHAT, CDR2 FQNNGV. The CDR3 runs to 15 residues. V gave up 1 base and J gave up 1 base; unmatched junction bases: 3. DNA of the CDR3: TGTGCCAGCAGCTTAGTGGGACAGTCGAACACTGAAGCTTTCTTT. This sequence encodes CASSLVGQSNTEAFF.

The chain employs TRBV6-6 and TRBJ2-7; 8 bases line up with TRBD2. CDR1 and CDR2 from the germline V gene are MNHNY and SVGAGI (reference sequence). CDR3 length: 14 amino acids. Trimming cost V 4 bases and J 3 bases; bases outside gene matches: 5. CDR3 loop: CASSWGLGNYEQYF. The DNA for the CDR3 is TGTGCCAGCAGTTGGGGACTAGGGAACTACGAGCAGTACTTC.

The rearrangement links TRBV7-3 to TRBJ2-3, with 12 bases aligning to TRBD2. Germline V gene lookup returns CDR1 SGHTA and CDR2 FQGTGA. The J segment lost 2 bases and the V segment lost 5 bases, leaving 5 bases of the junction unmatched. The CDR3 loop spans 16 amino acids. CDR3 region: CASSLGLAGNTDTQYF. CDR3 sequence (DNA): TGTGCCAGCAGCCTCGGACTAGCGGGAAACACAGATACGCAGTATTTT.

V and J are TRBV5-6 and TRBJ2-3; TRBD2 matches at 16 bases. CDR1 is SGHDT, CDR2 YYEEEE, per germline. J gave up 7 bases and V 4 bases, and 6 bases lay outside the gene matches. The CDR3 sequence is 16 residues long. CDR3 coding DNA: TGTGCCAGCAGCGAACCGGGACTAGCGGGGGGGTATACGCAGTATTTT. Translating it yields CASSEPGLAGGYTQYF.

This chain links TRBV5-1 with TRBJ2-3, with 12 bases aligning to TRBD2. CDR1 and CDR2 (germline): SGHRS, YFSETQ. Losses at the gene ends were 3 bases for V and 4 bases for J; bases not matched to a gene: 0. CDR3 length: 14 residues. DNA of the CDR3: TGCGCCAGCAGCTGGACTAGCGGGGCAGATACGCAGTATTTT. It yields the protein CASSWTSGADTQYF.